The 14 T cell receptor beta chains listed next were all sequenced from one sample in a study of blood T cell repertoires in COVID-19 (dated by TCRdb to the early 2020s). The library was prepared using the immunoSEQ multiplex PCR assay. The clones in this table, taken by TCRdb from immuneACCESS, are in-frame only. Not every clone is retained; where verified, under half of the shortfall comes from an unresolved V gene, and the cause of the rest is unknown. The sample table contains about 200,000 clones; only one count was recorded for about 80% of them. The ten largest clonotypes hold around 6.9% of the sample. Sample: peripheral blood. These receptors all stem from a man between 60 and 75 years old with acute or convalescent COVID-19.

The chain carries TRBV7-2 and TRBJ1-5; 10 bases map to TRBD1. After removal of 2 bases from V and 4 bases from J, the junction contained 8 bases not matched to a gene. The CDR3 covers 17 residues. Germline V CDR1 and CDR2: SGHTA, FQGNSA. In DNA form, the CDR3 reads TGTGCCAGCAGCTTAAGGAGGGGGACAGGGGCGAATCAGCCCCAGCATTTT. Translated, it gives CASSLRRGTGANQPQHF.

The chain combines TRBV28 with TRBJ2-5; possibly TRBD1 for D (6 bases). Germline V gene lookup returns CDR1 MDHEN and CDR2 SYDVKM. Trimming cost V 9 bases and J 1 base, with 21 bases left between them. This CDR3 is 16 amino acids long. Written as DNA, the CDR3 is TGTGCCAGTTATCCCCTAGGACAAGGGGGCCAAGAGACCCAGTACTTC. It codes for CASYPLGQGGQETQYF.

The rearrangement joins TRBV9 to TRBJ1-6; no reliable D call. V dropped 4 bases and J dropped 8 bases, with 16 bases sitting between them. The germline CDR1 and CDR2 sequences are SGDLS and YYNGEE. The CDR3 runs 15 residues. CDR3 in amino acids: CASSFRGEVDSPLHF. The DNA for the CDR3 is TGTGCCAGCAGCTTCCGCGGGGAAGTGGATTCACCCCTCCACTTT. The full variable domain, completed using reference TRBV9 and TRBJ1-6, is DSGVTQTPKHLITATGQRVTLRCSPRSGDLSVYWYQQSLDQGLQFLIQYYNGEERAKGNILERFSAQQFPDLHSELNLSSLELGDSALYFCASSFRGEVDSPLHFGNGTRLTVT.

The chain carries TRBV3-1 (or the pseudogene TRBV3-2) and TRBJ2-1, with D possibly TRBD2 on 6 matching bases. Trimming stripped 1 base from V and 7 bases from J, with 17 bases between. Germline CDR1 is LGHDT and CDR2 is YNNKEL (reference sequence). The CDR3 covers 16 residues. Written as DNA, the CDR3 is TGTGCCAGCAGCCAAGGGGCTGAGGCTAGCGTGAATGAGCAGTTCTTC. Translating it yields CASSQGAEASVNEQFF.

The chain joins TRBV4-2 to TRBJ2-5; 7 nucleotides match TRBD2. The CDR3 covers 14 residues. V shed 2 bases and J 4 bases; nucleotides not matched to a gene: 4. The V gene's germline CDR1 is LGHNA and CDR2 YNFKEQ. CDR3 in amino acids: CASSQSERGETQYF. Written as DNA, the CDR3 is TGTGCCAGCAGCCAATCGGAGCGGGGAGAGACCCAGTACTTC.

The rearrangement uses TRBV15 and TRBJ1-6; D is ambiguous. Trimming took off 0 bases at V and 9 bases at J, with 9 bases between the two ends. CDR1 is LNHNV, CDR2 YYDKDF, per germline (reference sequence). The CDR3 extends over 14 amino acids. The CDR3 nucleotides are TGTGCCACCAGCAGAGAATCACGGGGTTCACCCCTCCACTTT. Its translation is CATSRESRGSPLHF.

The chain uses TRBV6-5 and TRBJ1-6; 7 bases fit TRBD1. Germline loops: CDR1 MNHEY, CDR2 SVGAGI. Trimming removed 5 bases from V and 7 bases from J; junction bases left unmatched: 8. This CDR3 has 15 residues. CDR3 sequence: CASSPYAGGNSPLHF. As DNA, the CDR3 is TGTGCCAGCAGTCCCTATGCAGGGGGGAATTCACCCCTCCACTTT.

Concerning this clone itself: The junction shows a germline mismatch at one end, possibly a read error. V gene TRBV7-7 combines with J gene TRBJ1-4; TRBD1 aligns across 9 bases. CDR1 is SSHAT and CDR2 is FNYEAQ in the germline V gene (reference sequence). The CDR3 extends over 15 amino acids. The CDR3 protein is CASSFLGTGHEKLFF. In DNA, the CDR3 is TGTGCTAGCAGCTTCTTGGGGACAGGGCATGAAAAACTGTTTTTT.

The V call is TRBV20-1, the J call TRBJ2-7; D not resolved. This CDR3 spans 12 amino acids. The germline V gene has CDR1 DFQATT and CDR2 SNEGSKA (reference sequence). Trimming removed 6 bases from V and 2 bases from J, with 11 bases in between. For the CDR3, the DNA is TGCAGTGCCAGTCCCCAGGCCTACGAGCAGTACTTC. Translated, it gives CSASPQAYEQYF.

The V call is TRBV7-9, the J call TRBJ1-4; D is unclear. This CDR3 spans 16 amino acids. Trimming cost V 4 bases and J 0 bases, with 12 bases left between them. Germline V CDR1 and CDR2: SEHNR, FQNEAQ (reference sequence). In nucleotides, the CDR3 is TGTGCCAGCAGCTCTCCCAAAACGGCAACTAATGAAAAACTGTTTTTT. As protein: CASSSPKTATNEKLFF.

This chain uses TRBV30 with TRBJ1-2; TRBD1 matches 8 bases. The germline gives CDR1 GTSNPN, CDR2 SVGIG (reference sequence). V trimming: 2 bases; J trimming: 6 bases; junction bases outside the gene matches: 11. This CDR3 is 15 amino acids long. DNA for the CDR3: TGTGCCTGGAGTTTACCGCGGACAGGGATAAATGGCTACACCTTC. Encoded protein: CAWSLPRTGINGYTF. The full variable domain, completed using reference TRBV30 and TRBJ1-2, is SQTIHQWPATLVQPVGSPLSLECTVEGTSNPNLYWYRQAAGRGLQLLFYSVGIGQISSEVPQNLSASRPQDRQFILSSKKLLLSDSGFYLCAWSLPRTGINGYTFGSGTRLTVV.

The chain is built from TRBV6-1 and TRBJ1-2; D may be TRBD1 (5 bases). The germline V and J ends were trimmed by 2 bases and 5 bases, with 15 bases remaining between them. This CDR3 region has 15 residues. Germline loops: CDR1 MNHNS, CDR2 SASEGT. CDR3 sequence reads: CASSELVRVGYGYTF. Written as DNA, the CDR3 is TGTGCCAGCAGTGAATTGGTCAGGGTGGGGTATGGCTACACCTTC.

This clone appeared a few times. The rearrangement uses TRBV6-1 and TRBJ1-5; D is unresolved. The V end was cut by 3 bases, the J end by 6 bases, with 9 bases between. CDR1 is MNHNS and CDR2 is SASEGT in the germline V gene. This CDR3 contains 13 residues. The CDR3 protein is CASSDPESQPQHF. The CDR3, as DNA: TGTGCCAGCAGTGACCCCGAGAGTCAGCCCCAGCATTTT.

This rearrangement joins TRBV6-5 to TRBJ2-7; 9 bases line up with TRBD1. CDR3 length equals 15 residues. Germline lookup yields CDR1 MNHEY and CDR2 SVGAGI. Trimming at V came to 2 bases and at J to 4 bases, leaving 6 bases not matched to a gene. In DNA, the CDR3 is TGTGCCAGCAGTTACAGTTGGGACAGGGAGTACGAGCAGTACTTC. Protein product: CASSYSWDREYEQYF.